This T cell receptor (beta chain) was sequenced in a study of shared clonotypes between healthy human individuals. Profiled with immunoSEQ multiplex PCR; TCRdb holds only in-frame clones, not every one. The table shows millions of clones, with about 92% occurring only once. Trimming took 6 bases from V and 3 from J; bases not matched to a gene: 7. Looked up from germline, CDR1 is SGHRS and CDR2 is YFSETQ. The CDR3 has 15 amino acids. Naive CD8 cells lacked CD45RO and underwent positive selection for CCR7, leaving out terminally differentiated effector memory CD45RA+ cells. The chain has TRBV5-1 and TRBJ2-1; 9 bases align to TRBD1. The sequencing input was naive CD8+ T cells from PBMCs. The TCR was taken from a man between 18 and 29 years old in good health. Some clones in this sample may be carry-over from other donors' samples. DNA for the CDR3: TGCGCCAGCAACCAAGGGACAGGGTACTACAATGAGCAGTTCTTC. Its translation is CASNQGTGYYNEQFF.